One sample yielded the 8 T cell receptor beta chains listed below, sequenced in a study of T-cell reconstitution after alpha-beta-depleted transplantation in children. It was with unique molecular identifiers that the TCRbeta library was prepared. In TCRdb, the PCR reads were re-called with MiXCR into one record per CDR3 protein. The sample contains 210,000 or so distinct CDR3 sequences, around 9.9% of which appear only once. The specimen was PBMCs, collected before TCRalphabeta/CD19-depleted stem cell transplant. These receptors were collected from a child younger than two with acute myeloid leukemia, due to receive a stem cell transplant.

The chain employs TRBV30 and TRBJ1-1, with a possible D match to TRBD1 (5 bases). V was clipped by 4 bases and J by 3 bases, with 12 bases between them. The germline V gene has CDR1 GTSNPN and CDR2 SVGIG (reference sequence). This CDR3 has 13 amino acids. CDR3 nucleotide sequence: TGTGCCTGGACCTGGGGGAAGTACACTGAAGCTTTCTTT. Its protein is CAWTWGKYTEAFF.

This clonotype was counted many times. This chain uses TRBV5-1 with TRBJ1-2; D gene uncertain. This CDR3 comprises 14 residues. Trimming took 0 bases from V and 0 from J, leaving 6 bases between them. Germline V gene data show CDR1 as SGHRS and CDR2 as YFSETQ. DNA of the CDR3: TGCGCCAGCAGCTTGGACGGAGCTAACTATGGCTACACCTTC. Encoded protein: CASSLDGANYGYTF.

This chain joins TRBV3-1 and TRBJ1-6; 7 bases are a match to TRBD1. CDR3 length equals 15 residues. Germline-derived CDR1 and CDR2 are LGHDT and YNNKEL (reference sequence). V was clipped by 0 bases and J by 7 bases; unmatched bases: 3. The DNA of the CDR3 is TGTGCCAGCAGCCAAGACGAGACAGGGAATTCACCCCTCCACTTT. This translates into CASSQDETGNSPLHF.

This clonotype was detected many times. The CDR3 protein is CSATPALNNYEQYF. The CDR3 bases are TGCAGTGCTACCCCGGCATTGAACAACTACGAGCAGTACTTC. The rearrangement joins TRBV20-1 to TRBJ2-7; D is unresolved. Between the trimmed V and J ends, which lost 4 bases and 3 bases, there was a span of 16 bases. Germline-derived CDR1 and CDR2 are DFQATT and SNEGSKA (reference sequence). The CDR3 has 14 amino acids.

This clonotype was detected many times. V is TRBV11-2 and J is TRBJ2-4; 7 bases agree with TRBD2. The V and J ends lost 3 bases and 3 bases, in that order; junction bases with no gene match: 17. Per the germline V gene, CDR1 is SGHAT and CDR2 is FQNNGV. CDR3 size: 19 residues. DNA of the CDR3: TGTGCCAGCAGCTTCCCTTATCAGCGGGGTTTTGAGGACAAAAACATTCAGTACTTC. Protein sequence: CASSFPYQRGFEDKNIQYF.

This clonotype appeared many times. CDR3 coding DNA: TGCAGTGCTAGAGGTCGGACTAGATACAATGAGCAGTTCTTC. Translating it yields CSARGRTRYNEQFF. The rearrangement uses TRBV20-1 and TRBJ2-1; 7 bases match TRBD2. CDR1 DFQATT and CDR2 SNEGSKA come from the germline V gene (reference sequence). The V gene end was trimmed by 1 base and the J gene end by 4 bases; junction bases not matched to a gene: 4. This CDR3 has 14 residues.

This clonotype was recorded at least ten times. The J gene is TRBJ2-2, the V gene TRBV6-8, with 7 bases that match TRBD2. This CDR3 comprises 14 residues. V was clipped by 5 bases and J by 5 bases; unmatched bases: 5. Germline V gene lookup returns CDR1 MNHGY and CDR2 SAAAGT. Written as DNA, the CDR3 is TGTGCCAGCAGTCCCTCGGGAGGTACCGGGGAGCTGTTTTTT. Translating it yields CASSPSGGTGELFF.

This clonotype was picked up one time. A read error may produce the germline difference seen at one junction end. The rearrangement links TRBV2 to TRBJ2-5; D unclear. The length of the CDR3 is 12 residues. CDR1 is SNHLY, CDR2 FYNNEI, per germline. The DNA for the CDR3 is TGTGCCAGCAATGAAACCGGGGAGACCCAGTACTTC. Amino acid sequence: CASNETGETQYF.